This T cell receptor (beta chain) came from a study of control samples from healthy donors and cancer patients. The table came from immunoSEQ multiplex PCR; TCRdb's copy has only in-frame clones and leaves some out. Among around 250,000 clones listed, almost 85% were seen once. From germline, CDR1 is SGHRS and CDR2 YFSETQ. The CDR3 has 15 residues. J lost 8 bases, V lost 0 bases, and 10 bases had no gene match. The rearrangement links TRBV5-1 to TRBJ1-2; TRBD1 matches at 7 bases. The sequence was collected from an older woman with lung cancer. Source material: PBMCs. CDR3 in amino acids: CASSLAGDSPGGYTF. The CDR3 bases are TGCGCCAGCAGCTTGGCGGGGGACAGCCCGGGAGGCTACACCTTC.